This T cell receptor (beta chain) was profiled in a study of OX40 agonist ivuxolimab in advanced cancers. Overall study findings and caveats: Circulating CD4+ and CD8+ T cells showed clonal expansion by week 6 at 0.1 to 3.0 mg/kg.

CDR3 size: 17 residues. The germline V gene has CDR1 SEHNR and CDR2 FQNEAQ (reference sequence). J lost 4 bases, V lost 8 bases, and 19 bases had no gene match. The assay was immunoSEQ multiplex PCR, and TCRdb's table has in-frame clones only and misses some. The table lists roughly 56,000 clones, about 86% of them singletons. As to this clone: Its antigen is still unknown.

This TCR came from an adult with an advanced solid tumor such as melanoma, head and neck, liver or kidney cancer. This chain joins TRBV7-9 and TRBJ1-1; 7 positions match TRBD1. The input for sequencing was CD4+ or CD8+ T cells sorted from blood, taken in a trial of the OX40 agonist ivuxolimab. The CDR3 protein is CASAAAGQRRWGTEAFF. DNA for the CDR3: TGTGCCAGCGCCGCAGCGGGACAGAGACGGTGGGGCACTGAAGCTTTCTTT.